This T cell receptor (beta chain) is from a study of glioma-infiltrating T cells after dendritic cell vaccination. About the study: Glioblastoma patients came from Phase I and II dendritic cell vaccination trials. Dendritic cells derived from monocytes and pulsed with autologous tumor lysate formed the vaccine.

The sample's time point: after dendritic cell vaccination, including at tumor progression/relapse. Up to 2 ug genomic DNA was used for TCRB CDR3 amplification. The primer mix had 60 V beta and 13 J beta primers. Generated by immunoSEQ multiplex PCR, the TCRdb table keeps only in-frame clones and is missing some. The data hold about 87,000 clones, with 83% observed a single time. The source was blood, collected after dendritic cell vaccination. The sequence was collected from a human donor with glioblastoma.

As DNA, the CDR3 is TGTGCCAGCAGCTTACAGACCGGTGAGGTGGGGGCCAACTATGGCTACACCTTC. Translation gives CASSLQTGEVGANYGYTF. This chain connects TRBV7-2 to TRBJ1-2; D perhaps matches TRBD1 (6 bases). Trimming stripped 2 bases from V and 2 bases from J, with 21 bases between. The CDR3 is 18 residues long. Germline CDR1 reads SGHTA; CDR2 reads FQGNSA.